The 9 T cell receptor beta chains listed next were all sequenced from one sample in a study of blood T cell repertoires in COVID-19. Sequencing used immunoSEQ multiplex PCR; TCRdb keeps in-frame clones, though not all of them. The sample records around 52,000 clones, 80% to 90% being singletons. The sequencing input was peripheral blood. These receptor sequences come from a human donor in a cohort sampled during active COVID-19.

The chain has TRBV7-3 and TRBJ2-3, with D perhaps TRBD2 (7 bases). The CDR3 spans 15 residues. V was clipped by 3 bases and J by 3 bases, with 13 bases between them. The germline CDR1 and CDR2 sequences are SGHTA and FQGTGA. CDR3 amino acids: CASSFLGGATDTQYF. The DNA for the CDR3 is TGTGCCAGCAGCTTCCTAGGGGGGGCAACAGATACGCAGTATTTT. The variable domain in full, with the rest retrieved from reference TRBV7-3 and TRBJ2-3, is GAGVSQTPSNKVTEKGKYVELRCDPISGHTALYWYRQSLGQGPEFLIYFQGTGAADDSGLPNDRFFAVRPEGSVSTLKIQRTERGDSAVYLCASSFLGGATDTQYFGPGTRLTVL.

The chain employs TRBV12-2 and TRBJ2-3; TRBD1, as called in the table, went unchecked against the DNA. TRBV12-2 is labeled a pseudogene. This CDR3 comprises 16 residues. In DNA, the CDR3 is TGTGCAAGTCGCCTACCCGACAGGGTTTGTGCAGATACGCAGTATTTT. This gives the protein CASRLPDRVCADTQYF.

This clone was found a few times. The chain recombines TRBV19 with TRBJ1-6; a possible D gene is TRBD1 (5 bases). With 3 bases removed from V and 7 bases from J, the gap between germline ends came to 10 bases. Germline CDR1 is LNHDA and CDR2 is SQIVND (reference sequence). This CDR3 comprises 14 residues. CDR3 DNA: TGTGCCAGTAGTATGCAGGGTTGGAATTCACCCCTCCACTTT. It codes for CASSMQGWNSPLHF. Combining the CDR3 with reference TRBV19 and TRBJ1-6 gives the whole variable domain DGGITQSPKYLFRKEGQNVTLSCEQNLNHDAMYWYRQDPGQGLRLIYYSQIVNDFQKGDIAEGYSVSREKKESFPLTVTSAQKNPTAFYLCASSMQGWNSPLHFGNGTRLTVT.

This chain joins TRBV6-1 and TRBJ1-5; TRBD1 might be the D (5 bases). This CDR3 has 18 residues. The ends were cut back, 4 bases at V and 0 bases at J, with 19 bases in the middle. From germline, CDR1 is MNHNS and CDR2 SASEGT. For the CDR3, the DNA is TGTGCCAGCAGTGCTGACAGAGCCGAAGTTTATAGCAATCAGCCCCAGCATTTT. It codes for CASSADRAEVYSNQPQHF.

V is TRBV9 and J is TRBJ1-1; TRBD1 agrees at 8 bases. This CDR3 spans 16 amino acids. The J segment lost 0 bases and the V segment lost 5 bases, leaving 9 bases of the junction unmatched. Germline V gene lookup returns CDR1 SGDLS and CDR2 YYNGEE. The chain's CDR3 is CASRPTDREVNTEAFF. Written as DNA, the CDR3 is TGTGCCAGCAGACCCACGGACAGGGAGGTGAACACTGAAGCTTTCTTT.

The V and J genes are TRBV5-1 and TRBJ1-5, with D possibly TRBD1 on 6 matching bases. Per the germline V gene, CDR1 is SGHRS and CDR2 is YFSETQ. The CDR3 has 16 amino acids. Trimming cost V 0 bases and J 0 bases, with 10 bases left between them. This CDR3 is CASSLEGVVSNQPQHF. The CDR3 DNA is TGCGCCAGCAGCTTGGAGGGGGTTGTTAGCAATCAGCCCCAGCATTTT.

The V gene is TRBV5-1, the J gene TRBJ2-3; 9 bases match TRBD2. With 4 bases clipped from V and 6 bases from J, the junction kept 3 bases outside the gene matches. The germline V gene encodes CDR1 SGHRS and CDR2 YFSETQ. The CDR3 loop spans 13 amino acids. CDR3 bases: TGCGCCAGCAGCCACGGGACTAGCGATACGCAGTATTTT. As protein: CASSHGTSDTQYF.

The CDR3: CASSLRVTQYF. CDR3 sequence (DNA): TGTGCCAGCAGTTTACGGGTTACGCAGTATTTT. The chain recombines TRBV12-3 or TRBV12-4 with TRBJ2-3, with D hard to call. V gave up 2 bases and J gave up 8 bases, with 5 bases separating them. The CDR3 is 11 residues long.

V gene TRBV19 combines with J gene TRBJ1-2; D not certain. Germline V lookup: CDR1 LNHDA, CDR2 SQIVND (reference sequence). Trimming stripped 3 bases from V and 4 bases from J, with 15 bases between. The length of the CDR3 is 15 residues. The CDR3 DNA reads as TGTGCCAGTAGTATTCCACCCCCAGACTTCTATGGCTACACCTTC. Its translation: CASSIPPPDFYGYTF.